The text below deals with one TCR beta chain. Its antigen is unknown. Base quality data are lacking; no much larger clone is found one base away. The sample is drawn from a study of cytomegalovirus exposure and HLA in healthy donors (dated by TCRdb to 2017 to 2019). Concerning the study at large: In an earlier analysis of several hundred of the donors, 276 Gb of sequence data and 117 million unique TCR beta sequences from about 179 million T cells were reported. Roughly 300 gigabases of sequencing data and 70 million to 95 million unique TCR sequences made up an early release that covered approximately 700 HLA-typed donors. Of the roughly 400 genotyped donors, over 65% fell in the genetic ancestry cluster associated with self-reported Caucasian donors. The aim of the study was to test whether cataloging public T cell receptors could identify signatures of past pathogen exposure. The study used immunosequencing to profile the T cell repertoires of some 600 subjects and linked those repertoires to cytomegalovirus serostatus. Along with the roughly 700-subject first cohort, a separate validation cohort of over a hundred different subjects was used. High-throughput TCR immunosequencing, statistical association of individual TCRs with disease status, and machine learning were combined to predict cytomegalovirus infection status. A later analysis re-examined previously published TCR beta repertoires from 600 to 700 donors and added high-resolution HLA genotyping to investigate patterns of TCR occurrence. In the later analysis, no new phenotypic data were used to find candidate immune exposures; instead, reliance was placed on TCR beta sequences and their occurrence across donors. To decide whether each TCR beta V gene segment behaved as functional or pseudogenic, an earlier analysis of 587 of the donors relied on high-throughput TCR beta sequencing. Donor age, sex, ethnicity and CMV serostatus were collected together with the repertoire data. In a later genetic analysis, genome-wide SNP genotypes for about 55% of the roughly 700 donors were used, and that subset was treated as a discovery cohort. Every discovery cohort repertoire had been produced on one sequencing platform. Class I and class II HLA loci were covered by the typing at four-digit resolution. The number of typed donors differed by locus: roughly 629-630 for A, B, C, DRB1 and DQB1; 522 for DQA1; 606 for DPA1; and around 450 for DPB1. Because of strong linkage in the cohort, roughly five DR-DQ haplotypes were treated as single units for association and clustering. Across around 400 genotyped donors of the cohort, an average of about 220,000 unique TCR beta nucleotide sequences per donor were sequenced, and roughly a sixth of those sequences were non-productive.

The junction shows trimming of 6 bases on V and 5 bases on J, and the gene matches do not reach 21 bases of it. The cysteine opens and the phenylalanine closes a CDR3 of 20 amino acids. The sequence is cut down to CDR3 DNA, 60 bases in frame from base 1. Via the germline V gene, CDR1 is MDHEN and CDR2 SYDVKM. The method behind the library was the immunoSEQ multiplex PCR assay. The multiplex PCR relied on a mix of 60 forward primers for TCR Vbeta segments and 13 reverse primers for TCR Jbeta segments. The CDR3 region of rearranged TCR beta genes was amplified from genomic DNA with a multiplex PCR assay. The Illumina HiSeq System was used to sequence the amplified TCR beta libraries as 87-base-pair reads. On the study's bioinformatics: A later analysis tallied tens of millions of unique TCR beta chains across the 666 repertoires, and approximately 12 million of those chains were shared by two or more donors. Raw reads were error-corrected and collapsed into unique sequences by a nearest-neighbor algorithm in which closely related sequences were merged to remove PCR and sequencing errors. Alignment of CDR3 sequences to IMGT reference sequences was used to assign V, D and J gene segments. For a sequence to be retained, a match of at least six nucleotides was required to both a V gene segment and a J gene segment. Rearrangements were called productive when the CDR3 lacked stop codons and stayed in frame with V and J; all others were non-productive. Following IMGT convention, CDR3 was defined as the stretch from the second conserved V-encoded cysteine to the conserved J-encoded phenylalanine. The earlier analysis of some 550 of the donors excluded any sequence lacking an unambiguous match to a single V gene segment. An earlier analysis of just under 600 of the donors called V segments functional above 56.7% productive rearrangements and segregating when the between-donor standard deviation exceeded 5%. A statistical classification framework was developed to diagnose cytomegalovirus status using the catalog of TCR beta chain sequences. In a later analysis, V and J genes were assigned by comparing TCR nucleotide sequences against IMGT/GENE-DB human TR gene sequences. In a later analysis, CDR3 sequences and most-parsimonious VDJ recombination scenarios were assigned using the TCRdist pipeline. In a later analysis, every TCR beta chain was defined by the combination of its CDR3 amino acid sequence and its V-gene family, and reads without a unique V-gene family were dropped. A later analysis removed several hundred highly shared, low-generation-probability nucleotide sequences to deal with suspected cross-contamination and a sequencing artifact. In a later analysis, a clonal expansion index for each public chain was calculated from normalized within-repertoire ranks of inferred template counts. In a later analysis, generation probabilities were computed with a VDJ recombination model fitted to out-of-frame rearrangements, and the resulting probabilities were checked against IGoR. In a later analysis, TCR-TCR, TCR-HLA and TCR-CMV co-occurrence was scored with hypergeometric tests, and a repertoire-size bias correction was applied to TCR pairs. A later analysis estimated false discovery rates by permuting HLA or CMV assignments 20 times. In a later analysis, co-occurring TCRs were grouped using DBSCAN, and TCRdist sequence similarity was added for clustering within HLA-allele-positive subsets. Repertoires with fewer than 30,000 or more than 120,000 public chains, plus five repertoires with anomalous nucleotide sharing, were excluded from co-occurrence clustering. TCRdb stores this immuneACCESS table with in-frame sequences only. Part of the clones is absent; in the studies checked, under half of the shortfall reflects unresolved V genes, and no reason is known for the rest. The V and J calls and clone size come from that table; D and trimming were worked out from the DNA. Counted in this sample were approximately 150,000 clones; roughly 65% of them appeared once. The top ten clonotypes cover less than 5% of the sample.

General findings and caveats noted by the study authors: The classifier was reported to diagnose cytomegalovirus status with high specificity and sensitivity in both the original and validation cohorts. An association between a missense DCLRE1C variant and V-gene and J-gene trimming of TCR beta chains was found in a later genetic analysis and replicated in an independent cohort. The only immune exposure information available for the cohort was CMV serostatus. In an earlier analysis of approximately 590 of the donors, most TCR beta V segments appeared in productive rearrangements about 87% or about 30% of the time, broadly matching IMGT annotations. Because counts were too low, around 17 rarely observed V segments, including chromosome 9 orphons, were left out of the earlier analysis of 500 to 750 of the donors. Correlated functional status among segregating V segments might reflect linkage disequilibrium, but an unknown experimental factor could not be ruled out. According to the authors, the approach could potentially be generalized to other disease states and immunological phenotypes. Assigning TCR associations to individual alleles was difficult when HLA alleles, especially DR and DQ, strongly co-occurred. In a later analysis, HLA-associated TCR beta chains were found to be more clonally expanded and to have lower generation probabilities than equally common non-associated chains. A later analysis found that TCR association rates varied across HLA loci, with DRB1 alleles showing the most associated TCRs and HLA-C alleles the fewest. The study gave a list of over 150 TCR beta chains associated with cytomegalovirus. A further reported finding was that TCR beta sequences accurately predicted the HLA-A and HLA-B alleles for most subjects in the first cohort. Because HLA typing was unavailable for some donors at each locus, only the typed subset was used in association tests. Some IMGT-functional V segments, including TRBV6-2 and TRBV6-3, could not be distinguished by the 87-base-pair reads and were therefore excluded. In a later analysis, some 17,000 TCR beta sequences were associated with specific HLA alleles at a false discovery rate of 0.05. Sequencing depth was assumed to be roughly uniform across donors in the presence/absence analyses, though that assumption may not hold. Three of the identified cytomegalovirus-associated TCR beta chains were confirmed in vitro to be specific for cytomegalovirus antigens. Most TCR sequences were observed very rarely across donors, whereas some public TCRs were present in many individuals. Only TCR beta chains were sequenced in this cohort, and the absence of alpha or paired-chain data limited detectable features. A later analysis reported that several top co-occurrence clusters appeared linked to parvovirus B19, influenza, CMV and Epstein-Barr virus. A later analysis found that most CMV-associated TCR beta chains appeared HLA-restricted, with HLA associations seemingly driven largely by CMV exposure. A cluster of highly shared sequence variants was judged likely to be a technical artifact of the sequencing pipeline. Compared with the roughly 670-donor mean, donors in an Asian-associated ancestry cluster had fewer N-insertions in productive TCRs, according to a later genetic analysis.

The cohort comprised 666 healthy bone marrow donors. At the time of sampling, all cohort members were nominally healthy, though unrecorded immune exposures were likely present. The donor was CMV seronegative and belonged to the group of 320 or so seronegative cohort members. Each donor provided a peripheral blood sample, and peripheral blood mononuclear cells were used for TCR beta sequencing. The Qiagen DNeasy Blood Extraction Kit was used to extract genomic DNA from the blood cell samples. The specimen sequenced was PBMCs. The TCR sequence derives from a man in his 60s in good health and CMV-seronegative. The chain is encoded by TRBV28 joined to TRBJ2-1, and 11 junctional nucleotides match TRBD1. The CDR3 in this case is CASSSVTGQGASFKHNEQFF. The sequenced DNA is TGTGCCAGCAGCTCCGTGACCGGACAGGGGGCATCCTTTAAACACAATGAGCAGTTCTTC.